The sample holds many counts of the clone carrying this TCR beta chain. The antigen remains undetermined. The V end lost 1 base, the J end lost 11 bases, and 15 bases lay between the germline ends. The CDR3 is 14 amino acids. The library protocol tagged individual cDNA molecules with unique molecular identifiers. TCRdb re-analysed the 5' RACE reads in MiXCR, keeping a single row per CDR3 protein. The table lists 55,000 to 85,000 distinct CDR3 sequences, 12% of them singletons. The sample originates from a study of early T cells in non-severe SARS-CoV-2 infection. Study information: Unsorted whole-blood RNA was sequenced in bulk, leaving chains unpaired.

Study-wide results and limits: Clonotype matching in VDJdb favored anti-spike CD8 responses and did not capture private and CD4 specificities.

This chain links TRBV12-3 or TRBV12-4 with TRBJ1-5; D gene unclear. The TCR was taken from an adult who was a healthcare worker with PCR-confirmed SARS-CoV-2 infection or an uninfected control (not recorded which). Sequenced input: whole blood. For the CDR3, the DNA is TGTGCCAGCAGTTTAGAAGCGTTCGGCAGCACCCAGCATTTT. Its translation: CASSLEAFGSTQHF.